The 32 T cell receptor beta chains below come from one sample, sequenced in a study of T cell changes during pregnancy in multiple sclerosis. TCRdb's table, derived via immunoSEQ multiplex PCR, lists solely in-frame clones and lacks some. The profile shows roughly 42,000 clones, almost 95% of them singletons. Sequencing was performed on CD4+ T cells from peripheral blood mononuclear cells, taken after pregnancy. These receptors were obtained from a female donor with multiple sclerosis, enrolled in a pregnancy study.

V usage is TRBV4-1 and J usage is TRBJ1-1; D remains unclear. The CDR3 has 15 residues. V was clipped by 1 base and J by 1 base, with 10 bases between them. Germline lookup yields CDR1 MGHRA and CDR2 YSYEKL. The CDR3 region is CASSQAEEGNTEAFF. In DNA form, the CDR3 reads TGCGCCAGCAGCCAAGCGGAGGAGGGGAACACTGAAGCTTTCTTT.

The chain has TRBV5-8 and TRBJ1-5; D possibly corresponds to TRBD1 (5 bases). The CDR3 spans 14 residues. The germline V gene has CDR1 SGHTS and CDR2 YDEGEE. Deletions cut 0 bases from V and 6 bases from J, with 10 bases between. For the CDR3, the DNA is TGTGCCAGCAGCTTGGCTGGAGGGGTTCAGCCCCAGCATTTT. It codes for CASSLAGGVQPQHF. Full variable domain (outside the CDR3, taken from reference TRBV5-8 and TRBJ1-5): EAGVTQSPTHLIKTRGQQATLRCSPISGHTSVYWYQQALGLGLQFLLWYDEGEERNRGNFPPRFSGRQFPNYSSELNVNALELEDSALYLCASSLAGGVQPQHFGDGTRLSIL.

This chain connects TRBV7-6 to TRBJ2-1; TRBD1 matches at 7 bases. V shed 1 base, J shed 9 bases, and the junction held 9 bases outside the gene matches. This CDR3 is built from 15 residues. Germline V gives CDR1 SGHVS, CDR2 FNYEAQ. The CDR3 nucleotides read TGTGCCAGCAGCTTAGTAGAGGGGGCTAATCTTGAGCAGTTCTTC. This codes for CASSLVEGANLEQFF.

The rearrangement links TRBV7-9 to TRBJ1-2; 8 bases fit TRBD1. This CDR3 is 13 amino acids long. With 5 bases clipped from V and 3 bases from J, the junction kept 2 bases outside the gene matches. Germline CDR1 SEHNR, CDR2 FQNEAQ (reference sequence). The CDR3 sequence is CASSRGQDYGYTF. CDR3 coding DNA: TGTGCCAGCAGCCGGGGACAGGACTATGGCTACACCTTC. Full variable domain (rest looked up from reference TRBV7-9 and TRBJ1-2): DTGVSQNPRHKITKRGQNVTFRCDPISEHNRLYWYRQTLGQGPEFLTYFQNEAQLEKSRLLSDRFSAERPKGSFSTLEIQRTEQGDSAMYLCASSRGQDYGYTFGSGTRLTVV.

This rearrangement joins TRBV5-1 to TRBJ2-7, with 8 bases fitting TRBD1. CDR3 length: 14 residues. Germline-derived CDR1 and CDR2 are SGHRS and YFSETQ. The J segment lost 0 bases and the V segment lost 3 bases, leaving 2 bases of the junction unmatched. CDR3 region: CASSWTGSSYEQYF. CDR3 nucleotides: TGCGCCAGCAGCTGGACAGGGAGCTCCTACGAGCAGTACTTC.

The rearrangement joins TRBV2 to TRBJ2-2, with 8 bases aligning to TRBD1. The CDR3 has 18 amino acids. CDR1 and CDR2 from the germline V gene are SNHLY and FYNNEI. Trimming cost V 7 bases and J 4 bases; bases outside gene matches: 17. The CDR3 region has the DNA TGTGCCAGCAAACCCGGGACAGGTGGGGCAGGGGGCACCGGGGAGCTGTTTTTT. As protein: CASKPGTGGAGGTGELFF.

V usage is TRBV27 and J usage is TRBJ2-1; 10 nucleotides agree with TRBD2. V dropped 5 bases and J dropped 8; count of bases not matched to a gene: 9. The CDR3 is 15 residues long. Germline CDR1 is MNHEY and CDR2 is SMNVEV (reference sequence). CDR3 in amino acids: CASSPSAGGKYEQFF. The CDR3 DNA is TGTGCCAGCAGTCCGTCAGCGGGGGGGAAATATGAGCAGTTCTTC.

V gene TRBV30 combines with J gene TRBJ1-2; D call uncertain. Germline CDR1 GTSNPN, CDR2 SVGIG (reference sequence). CDR3 length: 16 residues. The germline V and J ends were trimmed by 2 bases and 0 bases, with 16 bases remaining between them. The CDR3 spells CAWSSLLRAANYGYTF. CDR3 DNA sequence: TGTGCCTGGAGTAGCCTTCTGAGGGCAGCTAACTATGGCTACACCTTC.

This sequence joins TRBV6-4 and TRBJ2-1; 10 nucleotides align to TRBD2. There are 14 residues in the CDR3. Germline CDR1 reads MRHNA; CDR2 reads SNTAGT. The J segment lost 9 bases and the V segment lost 3 bases, leaving 5 bases of the junction unmatched. The CDR3 sequence is CASSEAGGPGEQFF. In DNA form, the CDR3 reads TGTGCCAGCAGTGAAGCGGGGGGGCCAGGTGAGCAGTTCTTC.

The chain couples TRBV30 to TRBJ1-2; 7 bases align to TRBD1. CDR1 and CDR2 (germline): GTSNPN, SVGIG (reference sequence). The CDR3 consists of 14 residues. V lost 3 bases to trimming and J lost 0 bases; unmatched junction nucleotides: 4. The CDR3 loop reads CAWSFGQANYGYTF. DNA of the CDR3: TGTGCCTGGAGCTTTGGACAGGCTAACTATGGCTACACCTTC.

V usage is TRBV27 and J usage is TRBJ2-2, with 9 bases aligning to TRBD1. Germline trimming cut 5 bases from V and 5 bases from J; bases unmatched to any gene: 3. The CDR3 has 14 amino acids. Germline values: CDR1 MNHEY, CDR2 SMNVEV (reference sequence). The CDR3 nucleotides are TGTGCCAGCAGTAGGACAGGGGTAACCGGGGAGCTGTTTTTT. It specifies CASSRTGVTGELFF.

The chain joins TRBV28 to TRBJ2-3, with TRBD2 matching over 11 bases. With V trimmed by 5 bases and J by 3 bases, 4 bases remained unmatched. The germline gives CDR1 MDHEN, CDR2 SYDVKM. The CDR3 is 15 residues long. Here the CDR3 DNA reads TGTGCCAGCAGTACTAGCGGGGGACCTACAGATACGCAGTATTTT. It encodes CASSTSGGPTDTQYF. Complete variable domain (other parts from reference TRBV28 and TRBJ2-3): DVKVTQSSRYLVKRTGEKVFLECVQDMDHENMFWYRQDPGLGLRLIYFSYDVKMKEKGDIPEGYSVSREKKERFSLILESASTNQTSMYLCASSTSGGPTDTQYFGPGTRLTVL.

The CDR3 is CASRVSGSGNTIYF. In nucleotides, the CDR3 is TGTGCCAGCAGGGTATCGGGCTCTGGAAACACCATATATTTT. The chain has TRBV6-5 and TRBJ1-3; the D is unclear. The germline gives CDR1 MNHEY, CDR2 SVGAGI. The CDR3 totals 14 residues. The V end lost 6 bases, the J end lost 0 bases, and 9 bases lay between the germline ends.

In its sample, this clone was seen once. The chain employs TRBV29-1 and TRBJ1-2; 9 bases map to TRBD1. The J segment lost 12 bases and the V segment lost 7 bases, leaving 18 bases of the junction unmatched. The germline gives CDR1 SQVTM, CDR2 ANQGSEA. This CDR3 region has 14 residues. The CDR3 DNA sequence: TGCAGCGCCCGAACACAGGGGGCAGCGCGTCGAGACACCTTC. It encodes CSARTQGAARRDTF. The full variable domain, rest sourced from reference TRBV29-1 and TRBJ1-2, is SAVISQKPSRDICQRGTSLTIQCQVDSQVTMMFWYRQQPGQSLTLIATANQGSEATYESGFVIDKFPISRPNLTFSTLTVSNMSPEDSSIYLCSARTQGAARRDTFGSGTRLTVV.

The chain's CDR3 is CASSFRTEAFF. The CDR3 nucleotides are TGTGCCAGCAGCTTCCGCACTGAAGCTTTCTTT. This chain uses TRBV5-4 with TRBJ1-1; D gene unclear. Germline V gene data show CDR1 as SGHNT and CDR2 as YYREEE (reference sequence). The germline V and J ends were trimmed by 2 bases and 4 bases, with 3 bases remaining between them. The CDR3 has 11 residues.

The rearrangement uses TRBV4-1 and TRBJ2-7; TRBD1 matches 9 bases. Germline CDR1 MGHRA, CDR2 YSYEKL. CDR3 length: 16 residues. Trimming at V came to 6 bases and at J to 5 bases, leaving 14 bases not matched to a gene. The CDR3 nucleotides are TGCGCCAGCAGAACACTAACTGGGACAGGGCACCACGAGCAGTACTTC. It codes for CASRTLTGTGHHEQYF.

J is TRBJ2-7 and V is TRBV2; 7 bases match TRBD1. This CDR3 region has 12 residues. With 8 bases clipped from V and 5 bases from J, the junction kept 6 bases outside the gene matches. CDR1 and CDR2 (germline): SNHLY, FYNNEI. The CDR3 loop reads CASLGQRHEQYF. As DNA, the CDR3 is TGTGCCAGCCTGGGACAGCGACACGAGCAGTACTTC. Based on the CDR3 plus reference TRBV2 and TRBJ2-7, the full variable domain is EPEVTQTPSHQVTQMGQEVILRCVPISNHLYFYWYRQILGQKVEFLVSFYNNEISEKSEIFDDQFSVERPDGSNFTLKIRSTKLEDSAMYFCASLGQRHEQYFGPGTRLTVT.

The chain couples TRBV9 to TRBJ1-2, with 7 bases fitting TRBD1. CDR3 length: 14 amino acids. With V trimmed by 0 bases and J by 8 bases, 7 bases remained unmatched. Germline lookup yields CDR1 SGDLS and CDR2 YYNGEE. Here the CDR3 reads CASSVVGGVSGYTF. The CDR3, as DNA: TGTGCCAGCAGCGTAGTAGGGGGCGTCAGCGGCTACACCTTC.

This clone occurred once. The rearrangement joins TRBV7-9 to TRBJ1-2; 8 positions match TRBD1. J gave up 3 bases and V 6 bases, and 15 bases lay outside the gene matches. From germline, CDR1 is SEHNR and CDR2 FQNEAQ (reference sequence). This CDR3 contains 17 residues. CDR3 in DNA: TGTGCCAGCAGGGCAGGGGGCGATCGGAGATCTTACTATGGCTACACCTTC. Its translation: CASRAGGDRRSYYGYTF.

This rearrangement joins TRBV18 to TRBJ2-7, with D possibly being TRBD1 (6 bases). From germline, CDR1 is KGHSH and CDR2 LQKENI. The CDR3 is 15 amino acids. V was trimmed by 1 base and J by 4 bases, leaving 14 bases between them. CDR3 coding DNA: TGTGCCAGCTCACCACGGCAGGGGCTCCTTTACGAGCAGTACTTC. Protein: CASSPRQGLLYEQYF.

This rearrangement joins TRBV7-9 to TRBJ2-7, with 8 bases lining up with TRBD2. Germline V gene data show CDR1 as SEHNR and CDR2 as FQNEAQ (reference sequence). CDR3 length: 15 amino acids. The V segment lost 1 base and the J segment 2 bases; nucleotides outside the gene matches: 4. The CDR3 sequence is CASSLGLAGAYEQYF. CDR3 nucleotides: TGTGCCAGCAGCTTAGGGCTAGCGGGTGCCTACGAGCAGTACTTC.

The chain carries TRBV7-3 and TRBJ1-3, with D unclear. The length of the CDR3 is 13 residues. Germline CDR1 reads SGHTA; CDR2 reads FQGTGA. The germline V and J ends were trimmed by 5 bases and 4 bases, with 9 bases remaining between them. CDR3 amino acids: CASSLGGGNTIYF. The CDR3 nucleotides read TGTGCCAGCAGCCTCGGAGGGGGAAACACCATATATTTT. Complete variable domain (other parts from reference TRBV7-3 and TRBJ1-3): GAGVSQTPSNKVTEKGKYVELRCDPISGHTALYWYRQSLGQGPEFLIYFQGTGAADDSGLPNDRFFAVRPEGSVSTLKIQRTERGDSAVYLCASSLGGGNTIYFGEGSWLTVV.

The V gene is TRBV2, the J gene TRBJ2-7, with D maybe TRBD2 (6 bases). The CDR3 sequence is 13 residues long. Germline-derived CDR1 and CDR2 are SNHLY and FYNNEI. V lost 4 bases and J 0 bases, leaving 7 bases between the germline ends. This CDR3 is CASSAGDSYEQYF. Written as DNA, the CDR3 is TGTGCCAGCAGTGCGGGGGACTCCTACGAGCAGTACTTC.

This clone was detected once. This chain uses TRBV5-5 with TRBJ2-6, with a weak D call TRBD2 (5 bases). The V end lost 1 base, the J end lost 3 bases, and 17 bases lay between the germline ends. The CDR3 length is 18 residues. CDR1 and CDR2 from the germline V gene are SGHKS and YYEKEE (reference sequence). The CDR3 spells CASSLLAIAAVGANVLTF. The CDR3 DNA reads as TGTGCCAGCAGCTTGTTAGCGATTGCGGCAGTTGGGGCCAACGTCCTGACTTTC. The variable domain in full, completed from reference TRBV5-5 and TRBJ2-6, reads DAGVTQSPTHLIKTRGQQVTLRCSPISGHKSVSWYQQVLGQGPQFIFQYYEKEERGRGNFPDRFSARQFPNYSSELNVNALLLGDSALYLCASSLLAIAAVGANVLTFGAGSRLTVL.

The rearrangement uses TRBV5-1 and TRBJ2-3; 8 bases match TRBD1. Germline trimming cut 7 bases from V and 4 bases from J; bases unmatched to any gene: 17. The germline CDR1 and CDR2 sequences are SGHRS and YFSETQ. CDR3 length: 17 amino acids. The CDR3 spells CASGGPDWDRTSDTQYF. CDR3 DNA: TGCGCCAGCGGCGGTCCGGACTGGGACAGGACGTCAGATACGCAGTATTTT.

V usage is TRBV4-2 and J usage is TRBJ2-7, with a possible D match to TRBD1 (8 bases). The CDR3 is made up of 17 amino acids. Germline CDR1 and CDR2: LGHNA and YNFKEQ. V was pared by 0 bases and J by 0 bases, with 15 bases between. The CDR3 DNA reads as TGTGCCAGCAGCCAAGATTACAGGGGGGGTAGCTCCTACGAGCAGTACTTC. As protein: CASSQDYRGGSSYEQYF.

The CDR3 is CATGAGVSNYGYTF. The CDR3 DNA sequence: TGTGCCACTGGCGCGGGGGTTAGTAACTATGGCTACACCTTC. V is TRBV10-3 and J is TRBJ1-2, with D possibly being TRBD1 (5 bases). V lost 10 bases and J lost 1, with 16 bases in between. The CDR3 runs to 14 residues. Per germline, CDR1 ENHRY and CDR2 SYGVKD.

This chain uses TRBV6-5 with TRBJ1-4, with D perhaps matching TRBD1 (5 bases). Germline assignment: CDR1 MNHEY and CDR2 SVGAGI. The CDR3 has 15 residues. V lost 5 bases to trimming and J lost 7 bases, with 17 bases between them. The DNA of the CDR3 is TGTGCCAGCAGTATACGGCAGGGTTTAGTTGAAAAACTGTTTTTT. As protein: CASSIRQGLVEKLFF.

The chain employs TRBV18 and TRBJ1-3; 10 nucleotides line up with TRBD1. The CDR3 contains 18 residues. V was clipped by 3 bases and J by 0 bases; unmatched bases: 8. Germline-derived CDR1 and CDR2 are KGHSH and LQKENI. CDR3 residues: CASSPRTGGSDSGNTIYF. CDR3 coding DNA: TGTGCCAGCTCACCGCGGACAGGGGGTAGTGACTCTGGAAACACCATATATTTT.

CDR3 sequence (DNA): TGTGCCAGCAGGCCTACAGGGGGCGCCTACGAGCAGTACTTC. Its protein product is CASRPTGGAYEQYF. This chain joins TRBV6-5 and TRBJ2-7; TRBD1 aligns across 9 bases. CDR1 is MNHEY and CDR2 is SVGAGI in the germline V gene. The V segment lost 6 bases and the J segment 2 bases; nucleotides outside the gene matches: 5. This CDR3 region has 14 residues.

The V gene is TRBV9, the J gene TRBJ2-1; 10 bases map to TRBD2. Germline lookup yields CDR1 SGDLS and CDR2 YYNGEE. Trimming took 3 bases from V and 7 from J; bases not matched to a gene: 13. CDR3 size: 17 residues. This CDR3 reads CASSGGVERGGVNEQFF. The CDR3 DNA reads as TGTGCCAGCAGCGGAGGAGTCGAGCGGGGGGGCGTGAATGAGCAGTTCTTC.

The rearrangement joins TRBV6-5 to TRBJ2-1; tentatively, D is TRBD1 (7 bases). V dropped 2 bases and J dropped 9 bases, with 14 bases sitting between them. The CDR3 is 14 amino acids. Per the germline V gene, CDR1 is MNHEY and CDR2 is SVGAGI. The CDR3, as DNA: TGTGCCAGCAGTTACCAGGGGGGAGGTGTTGAGCAGTTCTTC. Translating gives CASSYQGGGVEQFF.